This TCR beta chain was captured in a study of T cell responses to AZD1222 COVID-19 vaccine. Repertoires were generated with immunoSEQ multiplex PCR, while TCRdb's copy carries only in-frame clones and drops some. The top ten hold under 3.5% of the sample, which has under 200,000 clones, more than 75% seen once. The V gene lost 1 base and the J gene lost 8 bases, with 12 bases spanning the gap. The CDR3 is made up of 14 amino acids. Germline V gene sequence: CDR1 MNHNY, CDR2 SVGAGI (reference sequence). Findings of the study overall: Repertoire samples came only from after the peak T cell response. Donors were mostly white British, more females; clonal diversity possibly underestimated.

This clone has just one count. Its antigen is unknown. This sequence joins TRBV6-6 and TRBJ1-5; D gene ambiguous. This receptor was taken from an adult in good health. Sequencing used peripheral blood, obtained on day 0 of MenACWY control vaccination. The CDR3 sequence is CASSYWRTEEPQHF. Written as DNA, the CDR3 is TGTGCCAGCAGTTACTGGCGGACGGAAGAGCCCCAGCATTTT.